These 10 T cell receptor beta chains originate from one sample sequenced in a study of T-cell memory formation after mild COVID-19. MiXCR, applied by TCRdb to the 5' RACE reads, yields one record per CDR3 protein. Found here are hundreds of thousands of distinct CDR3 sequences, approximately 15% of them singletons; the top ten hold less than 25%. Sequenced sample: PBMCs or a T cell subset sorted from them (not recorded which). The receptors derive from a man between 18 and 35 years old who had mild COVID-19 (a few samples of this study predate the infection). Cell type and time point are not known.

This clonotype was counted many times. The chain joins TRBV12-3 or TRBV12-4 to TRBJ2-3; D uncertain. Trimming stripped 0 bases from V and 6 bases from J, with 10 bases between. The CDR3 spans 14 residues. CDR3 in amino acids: CASSLAGPADTQYF. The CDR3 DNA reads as TGTGCCAGCAGTTTAGCGGGTCCCGCCGATACGCAGTATTTT.

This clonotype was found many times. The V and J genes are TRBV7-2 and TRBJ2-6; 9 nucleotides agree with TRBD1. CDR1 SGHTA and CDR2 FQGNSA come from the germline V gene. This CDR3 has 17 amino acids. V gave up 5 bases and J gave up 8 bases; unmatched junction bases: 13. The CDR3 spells CASSRQTGGGTTNVLTF. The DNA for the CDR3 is TGTGCCAGCAGCAGACAGACAGGGGGTGGAACCACCAACGTCCTGACTTTC.

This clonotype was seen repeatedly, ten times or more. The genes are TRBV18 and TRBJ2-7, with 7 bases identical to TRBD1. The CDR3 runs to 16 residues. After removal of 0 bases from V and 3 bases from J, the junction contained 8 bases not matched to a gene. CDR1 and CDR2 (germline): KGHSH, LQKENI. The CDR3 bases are TGTGCCAGCTCACCACCGGGTACAGGGGTCCTCTACGAGCAGTACTTC. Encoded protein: CASSPPGTGVLYEQYF.

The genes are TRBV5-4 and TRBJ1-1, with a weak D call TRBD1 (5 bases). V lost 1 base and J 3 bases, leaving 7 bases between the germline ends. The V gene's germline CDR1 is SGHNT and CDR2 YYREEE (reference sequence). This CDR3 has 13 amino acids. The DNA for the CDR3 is TGTGCCAGCAGCTTGATGGGGGACACTGAAGCTTTCTTT. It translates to CASSLMGDTEAFF.

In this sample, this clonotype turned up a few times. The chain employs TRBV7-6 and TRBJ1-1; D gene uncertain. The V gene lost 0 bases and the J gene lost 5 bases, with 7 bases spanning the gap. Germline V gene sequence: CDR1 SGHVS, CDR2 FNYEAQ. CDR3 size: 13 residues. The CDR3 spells CASSLAKSTEAFF. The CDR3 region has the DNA TGTGCCAGCAGCTTAGCGAAGTCTACTGAAGCTTTCTTT.

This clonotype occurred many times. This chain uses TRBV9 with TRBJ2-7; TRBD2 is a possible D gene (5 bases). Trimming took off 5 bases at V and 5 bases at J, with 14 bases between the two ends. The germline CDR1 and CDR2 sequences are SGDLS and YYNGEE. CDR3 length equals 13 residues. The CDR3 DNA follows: TGTGCCAGCAGTGCGGGCAGTGGGGACGAGCAGTACTTC. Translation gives CASSAGSGDEQYF.

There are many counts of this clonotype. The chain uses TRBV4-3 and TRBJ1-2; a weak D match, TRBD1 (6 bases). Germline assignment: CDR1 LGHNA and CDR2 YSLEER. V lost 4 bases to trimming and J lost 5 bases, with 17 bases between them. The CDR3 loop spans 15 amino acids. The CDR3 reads CASSLGGGLPYGYTF. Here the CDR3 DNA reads TGCGCCAGCAGCCTAGGGGGGGGCCTGCCATATGGCTACACCTTC.

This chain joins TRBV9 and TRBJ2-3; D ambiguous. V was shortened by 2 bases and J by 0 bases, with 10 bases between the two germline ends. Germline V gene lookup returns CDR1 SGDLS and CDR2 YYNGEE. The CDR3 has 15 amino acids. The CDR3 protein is CASSVAHSSTDTQYF. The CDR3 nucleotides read TGTGCCAGCAGCGTCGCCCACTCTAGCACAGATACGCAGTATTTT.

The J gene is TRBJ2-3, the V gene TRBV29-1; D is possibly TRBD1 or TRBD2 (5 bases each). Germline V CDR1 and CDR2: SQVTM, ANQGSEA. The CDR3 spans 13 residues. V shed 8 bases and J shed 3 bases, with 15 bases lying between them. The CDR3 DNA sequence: TGCAGCCCCCATGGGGGATTGACAGATACGCAGTATTTT. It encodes CSPHGGLTDTQYF.

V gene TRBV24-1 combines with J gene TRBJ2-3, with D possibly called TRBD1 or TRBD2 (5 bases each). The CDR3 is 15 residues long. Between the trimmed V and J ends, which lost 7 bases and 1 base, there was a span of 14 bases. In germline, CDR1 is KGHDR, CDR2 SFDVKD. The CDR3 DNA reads TGTGCCACCAGCCCAGCCCGGGACGGCACAGATACGCAGTATTTT. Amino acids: CATSPARDGTDTQYF.